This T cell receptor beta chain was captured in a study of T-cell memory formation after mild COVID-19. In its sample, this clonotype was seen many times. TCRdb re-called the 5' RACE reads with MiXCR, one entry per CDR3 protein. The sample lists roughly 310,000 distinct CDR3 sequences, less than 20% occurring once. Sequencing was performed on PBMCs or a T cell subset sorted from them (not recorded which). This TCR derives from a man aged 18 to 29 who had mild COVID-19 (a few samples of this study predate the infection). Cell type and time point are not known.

Here the CDR3 DNA reads TGTGCCAGCAGCCATAAGGTCCGGGTGGGTCGCAATGAGCAGTTCTTC. Its translation: CASSHKVRVGRNEQFF. This sequence joins TRBV7-9 and TRBJ2-1, with unresolved D. V was cut by 5 bases and J by 6 bases, with 20 bases left in between. The CDR3 has 16 residues. Germline V gives CDR1 SEHNR, CDR2 FQNEAQ (reference sequence).